This TCR beta chain was found in a study of blood T cell repertoires in COVID-19. Whole-study context: T cells, B-cell-depleted T cells, or PBMCs supplied cDNA or gDNA.

Measured with immunoSEQ multiplex PCR; TCRdb has only the in-frame clones, and not every one. Of under 130,000 clones in the sample, 65% to 90% were seen once. The V gene lost 3 bases and the J gene lost 2 bases, with 11 bases spanning the gap. The CDR3 runs to 14 residues. From germline, CDR1 is SEHNR and CDR2 FQNEAQ (reference sequence). The chain combines TRBV7-9 with TRBJ2-7, with D possibly matching TRBD1 (6 bases). Sequencing input: peripheral blood. The source of this sequence is a man aged 80 or over with acute or convalescent COVID-19. The CDR3 spells CASSFGTGTYEQYF. The CDR3 DNA sequence: TGTGCCAGCAGCTTCGGAACAGGGACCTACGAGCAGTACTTC.